This note documents a single T cell receptor (beta chain) sequence. This clonotype was detected ten times or more. This receptor's antigen is unknown. No much larger clone exists at a distance of one base, and base qualities are not known. The sample is drawn from a study of identical twins (TCRdb year 2016). General notes on the study: To test whether fetal clonotypes persist, this study deep-sequenced TCR alpha and beta repertoires from monozygotic twins, from unrelated adults of various ages, and from cord blood. To rule out contamination, the twin experiments were replicated at different times with different library preparation protocols.

Only healthy Caucasian donors were included. Three pairs of female monozygotic twins, all aged roughly 18 to 29 years, were included in the twin cohort. RNA for TCR libraries was isolated from peripheral blood mononuclear cells. CDR3 length: 15 amino acids, cysteine to phenylalanine. Of the read, only the CDR3 DNA is kept; its 45 bases are in frame from base 1. The CDR1 and CDR2 encoded by the germline V gene (reference sequence) are LNHNV and YYDKDF. Trimming removed 4 bases from V and 1 base from J, leaving 14 bases between the germline ends. The library was obtained by 5' RACE. The sequencer listed for this sample is Illumina HiSeq 2000. A universal primer binding site was introduced by template switching, and a unique molecular identifier was present in the final cDNA, enabling accurate counting of TCR cDNA molecules. First-strand cDNA for TCR alpha and beta chains was synthesized from specific primers in the conserved constant-segment region. To control for contamination, every cDNA library was double barcoded, receiving both a SMART-Mk sample barcode and Illumina barcodes. Two successive PCR steps introduced TruSeq adapter sequences along with Illumina sample barcodes. The TCR alpha and beta cDNA libraries were sequenced on the Illumina HiSeq platform using custom primers. As for the original processing: Raw reads were processed with MiGEC to extract unique molecular identifiers, and MiXCR was used to determine CDR3 positions. Recombination models were inferred per individual with the repgenHMM and IGoR tools using an EM algorithm. The analysis of shared clonotypes was done with the tcR package in R, with sharing normalized by the product of cloneset sizes. To study raw recombination free of thymic and clonal selection effects, out-of-frame nonproductive sequences were analyzed. TCRdb reprocessing: public reads trimmed at Q25 with fastp, clones called with MiXCR, in-frame beta chains kept. Entries that share a CDR3 protein sequence are merged under the most common genes and DNA. Clone size and V and J calls follow TCRdb, not the original study. The sample profile shows some 690,000 distinct CDR3 sequences; less than 25% of them were found once. About 4.3% of the sample belongs to the ten largest clones.

General findings and caveats noted by the study authors: Because the same donors could not be followed over many years, the conclusions relied on cross-sectional statistical analysis. A weaker excess of twin sharing was found in beta out-of-frame sequences because the signal-to-noise ratio was lowered by fewer shared sequences. Invariant T cells such as MAIT and iNKT could partly confound zero-insertion analyses, though diverse VJ usage argued against this for most clonotypes. Out-of-frame TCR alpha sequences shared between twins showed an excess of low generation-probability sequences compared with coincidental sharing between unrelated individuals. In monozygotic twins, recombination models systematically underestimated out-of-frame TCR alpha sharing, but the models matched the sharing seen between unrelated individuals. Fewer insertions were carried by abundant cord blood beta clonotypes, a similar but weaker trend appeared in young adult naive repertoires, and no such trend appeared in memory repertoires.

These records were also assigned to another study, of T cells expressing NK-cell markers. As that second paper reports: Three sorted T-cell subsets (CD3+CD56+NKG2C+, CD3+CD56+NKG2C- and CD3+CD56-NKG2C+) from under ten donors had their TCR beta-chain repertoires profiled. Among the eight sequenced donors, seven were HCMV-seropositive and one was HCMV-seronegative. To restrict sorting to alphabetaTCR-expressing T cells, an anti-gammadeltaTCR antibody was added in several experiments. In roughly 6 donors, the dominant CD3+CD56+NKG2C+ clonotypes were found to rank among the top 10 CD8+ clonotypes and to make up about 1.0-7.5% of CD8+ T cells. Those dominant clonotypes were again the most abundant among CD3+CD56-NKG2C+ cells in a handful of donors, at 28.3-60.1%. It remained unclear whether the expanded NKG2C-expressing T cell clones were specific for HCMV antigens. The study sequenced eight donors, all healthy volunteers chosen at random: three men and five women. A commercial ELISA kit detecting HCMV-specific IgG in serum was used to determine HCMV serostatus. For about six donors, unsorted PBMC were also used to sequence bulk peripheral blood T-cell repertoires. MIGEC was used to demultiplex reads and group reads by UMI, and MiTCR was used to assemble and quantify clonotypes. Only TCR cDNA sequences supported by at least two reads were kept to exclude erroneous sequences. The tcR package was used for downstream repertoire analysis, and clonotypes were matched between fractions using CDR3 nucleotide sequence together with V segment. Antigen specificity was annotated against VDJdb with VDJmatch, allowing one amino acid substitution in CDR3.

Sequenced sample: PBMCs. This sequence originates from a woman between 18 and 29 years old in good health. Rearrangement joined TRBV15 to TRBJ2-7, with the D gene possibly TRBD1 or TRBD2, each one fitting 6 bases. The CDR3: CATSTNRDWSYEQYF. The DNA sequence is given as TGTGCCACCAGCACAAACAGGGACTGGTCCTACGAGCAGTACTTC.